This T cell receptor (beta chain) was recorded in a study of T cell clonotyping in hematopoietic cell transplantation. The data were produced by immunoSEQ multiplex PCR, yet TCRdb's version contains in-frame clones alone and is incomplete. The data show fewer than 40,000 clones, 75% to 90% seen once. V lost 0 bases and J lost 8, with 10 bases in between. The CDR3 sequence is 14 residues long. The V gene's germline CDR1 is MNHNS and CDR2 SASEGT. Material for sequencing was peripheral blood mononuclear cells. The clonotype comes from a woman between 40 and 55 years old in good health. Some clones in this sample may be carry-over from other donors' samples. The chain links TRBV6-1 to TRBJ1-4, with a weak D call TRBD1 (5 bases). CDR3 region: CASSEAGGAEKLFF. CDR3 nucleotide sequence: TGTGCCAGCAGTGAAGCAGGAGGGGCAGAAAAACTGTTTTTT.